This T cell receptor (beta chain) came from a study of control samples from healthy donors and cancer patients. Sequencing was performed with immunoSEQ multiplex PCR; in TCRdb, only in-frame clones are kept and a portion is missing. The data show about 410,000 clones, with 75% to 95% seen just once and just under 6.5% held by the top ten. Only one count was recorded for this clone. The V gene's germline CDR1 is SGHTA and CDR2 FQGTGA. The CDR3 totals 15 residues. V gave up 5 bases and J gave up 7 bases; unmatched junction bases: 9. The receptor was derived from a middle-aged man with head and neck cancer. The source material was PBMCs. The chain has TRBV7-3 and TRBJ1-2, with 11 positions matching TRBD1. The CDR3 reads CASSLTGTGGSGYTF. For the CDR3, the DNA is TGTGCCAGCAGCCTTACGGGGACAGGGGGAAGTGGCTACACCTTC.